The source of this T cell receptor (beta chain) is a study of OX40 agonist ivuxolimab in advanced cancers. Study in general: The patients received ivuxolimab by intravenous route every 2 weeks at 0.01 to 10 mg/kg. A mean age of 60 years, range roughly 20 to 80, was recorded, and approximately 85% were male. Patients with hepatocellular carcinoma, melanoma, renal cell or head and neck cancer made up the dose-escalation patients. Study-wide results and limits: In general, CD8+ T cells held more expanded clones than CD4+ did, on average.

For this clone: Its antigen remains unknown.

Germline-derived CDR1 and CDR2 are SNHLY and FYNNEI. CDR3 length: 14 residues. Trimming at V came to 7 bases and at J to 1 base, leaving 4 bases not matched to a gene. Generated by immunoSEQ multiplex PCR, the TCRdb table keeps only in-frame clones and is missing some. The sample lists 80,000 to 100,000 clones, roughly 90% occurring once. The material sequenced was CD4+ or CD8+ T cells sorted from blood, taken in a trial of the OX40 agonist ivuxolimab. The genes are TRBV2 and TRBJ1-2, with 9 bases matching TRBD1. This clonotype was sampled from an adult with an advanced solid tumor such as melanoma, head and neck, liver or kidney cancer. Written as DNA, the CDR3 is TGTGCCAGCATTTACAGGGGGCTTAACTATGGCTACACCTTC. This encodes CASIYRGLNYGYTF.